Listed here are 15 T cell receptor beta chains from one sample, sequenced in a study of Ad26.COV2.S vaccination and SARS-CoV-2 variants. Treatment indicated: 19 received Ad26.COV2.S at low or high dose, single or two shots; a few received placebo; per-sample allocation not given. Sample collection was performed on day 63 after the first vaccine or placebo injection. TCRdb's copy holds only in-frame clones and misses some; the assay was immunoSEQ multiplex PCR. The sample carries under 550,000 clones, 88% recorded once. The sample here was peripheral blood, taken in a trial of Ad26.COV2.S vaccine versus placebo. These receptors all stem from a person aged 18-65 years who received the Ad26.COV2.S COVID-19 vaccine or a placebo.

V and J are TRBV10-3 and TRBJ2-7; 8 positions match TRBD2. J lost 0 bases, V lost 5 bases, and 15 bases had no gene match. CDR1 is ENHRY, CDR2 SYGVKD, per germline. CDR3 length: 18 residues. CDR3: CAISRTLAELAASYEQYF. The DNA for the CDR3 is TGTGCCATCAGTCGCACCCTAGCCGAACTAGCGGCCTCCTACGAGCAGTACTTC.

The CDR3 is CASSLVGEASDEQYF. CDR3 DNA: TGTGCCAGCAGCCTAGTGGGGGAAGCCTCGGACGAGCAGTACTTC. The J gene is TRBJ2-7, the V gene TRBV3-1 (or the pseudogene TRBV3-2); the D call may be TRBD1 or TRBD2 (5 bases each). V was pared by 4 bases and J by 5 bases, with 18 bases between. The CDR3 consists of 15 residues. Germline CDR1 reads LGHDT; CDR2 reads YNNKEL (reference sequence).

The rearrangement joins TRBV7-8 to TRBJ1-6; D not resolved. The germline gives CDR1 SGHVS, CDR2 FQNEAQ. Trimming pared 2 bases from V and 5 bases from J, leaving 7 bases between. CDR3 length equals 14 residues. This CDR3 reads CASSLQEDNSPLHF. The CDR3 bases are TGTGCCAGCAGCTTACAGGAGGATAATTCACCCCTCCACTTT. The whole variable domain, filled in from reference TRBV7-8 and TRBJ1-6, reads GAGVSQSPRYKVAKRGQDVALRCDPISGHVSLFWYQQALGQGPEFLTYFQNEAQLDKSGLPSDRFFAERPEGSVSTLKIQRTQQEDSAVYLCASSLQEDNSPLHFGNGTRLTVT.

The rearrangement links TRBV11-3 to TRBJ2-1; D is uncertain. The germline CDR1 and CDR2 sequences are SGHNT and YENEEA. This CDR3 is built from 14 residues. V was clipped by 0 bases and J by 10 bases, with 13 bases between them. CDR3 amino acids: CASSLDGYRGEQFF. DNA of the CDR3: TGTGCCAGCAGCTTAGATGGGTACCGCGGAGAGCAGTTCTTC.

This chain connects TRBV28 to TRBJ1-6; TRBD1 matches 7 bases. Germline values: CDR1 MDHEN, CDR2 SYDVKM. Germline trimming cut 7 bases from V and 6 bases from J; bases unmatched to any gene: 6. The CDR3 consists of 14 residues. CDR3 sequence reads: CASTMTGFNSPLHF. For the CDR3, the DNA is TGTGCCAGCACGATGACAGGGTTTAATTCACCCCTCCACTTT.

The CDR3 is CASSGIGGAPGELFF. DNA of the CDR3: TGTGCCAGCAGCGGAATCGGGGGGGCCCCCGGGGAGCTGTTTTTT. This rearrangement joins TRBV7-3 to TRBJ2-2; 8 bases are shared with TRBD2. After removal of 5 bases from V and 6 bases from J, the junction contained 8 bases not matched to a gene. The germline V gene encodes CDR1 SGHTA and CDR2 FQGTGA. There are 15 residues in the CDR3.

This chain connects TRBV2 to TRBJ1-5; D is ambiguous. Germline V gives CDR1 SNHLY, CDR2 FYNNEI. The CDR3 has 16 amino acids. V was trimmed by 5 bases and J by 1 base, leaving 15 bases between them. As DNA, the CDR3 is TGTGCCAGCAGTAAAGTCCGAGGATCGAGCAATCAGCCCCAGCATTTT. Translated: CASSKVRGSSNQPQHF.

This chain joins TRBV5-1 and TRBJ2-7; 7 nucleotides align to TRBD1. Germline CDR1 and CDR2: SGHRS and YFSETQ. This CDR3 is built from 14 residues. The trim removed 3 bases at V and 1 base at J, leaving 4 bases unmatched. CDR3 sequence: CASSWDRGSYEQYF. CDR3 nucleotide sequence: TGCGCCAGCAGCTGGGACAGAGGTTCCTACGAGCAGTACTTC.

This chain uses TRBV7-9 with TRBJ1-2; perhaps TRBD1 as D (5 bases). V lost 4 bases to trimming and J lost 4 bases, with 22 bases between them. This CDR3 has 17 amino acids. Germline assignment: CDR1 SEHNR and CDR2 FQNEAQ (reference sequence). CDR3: CASSSTAKHGTAYGYTF. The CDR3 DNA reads TGTGCCAGCAGCTCCACCGCCAAGCATGGGACTGCCTATGGCTACACCTTC.

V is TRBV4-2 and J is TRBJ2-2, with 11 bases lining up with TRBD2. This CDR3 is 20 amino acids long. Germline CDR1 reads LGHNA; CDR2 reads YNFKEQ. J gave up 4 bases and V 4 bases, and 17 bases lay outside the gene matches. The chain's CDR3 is CASSPRWRVAGGPSTGELFF. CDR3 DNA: TGTGCCAGCAGCCCACGATGGAGGGTAGCGGGGGGGCCGAGCACCGGGGAGCTGTTTTTT.

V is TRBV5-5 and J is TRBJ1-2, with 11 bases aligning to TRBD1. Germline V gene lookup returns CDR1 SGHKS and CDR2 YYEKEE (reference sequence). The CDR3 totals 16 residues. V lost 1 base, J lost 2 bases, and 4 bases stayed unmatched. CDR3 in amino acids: CASSLKDRGQNYGYTF. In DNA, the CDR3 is TGTGCCAGCAGCTTGAAGGACAGGGGGCAAAACTATGGCTACACCTTC.

The CDR3 sequence: CASSFTGTAANTGELFF. In DNA, the CDR3 is TGTGCCAGCAGTTTTACCGGGACGGCCGCTAACACCGGGGAGCTGTTTTTT. V usage is TRBV6-2 or TRBV6-3 and J usage is TRBJ2-2; D could derive from TRBD1 or TRBD2 (5 bases each). CDR1 and CDR2 from the germline V gene are MNHEY and SVGEGT. The ends were cut back, 4 bases at V and 2 bases at J, with 17 bases in the middle. The CDR3 has 17 amino acids.

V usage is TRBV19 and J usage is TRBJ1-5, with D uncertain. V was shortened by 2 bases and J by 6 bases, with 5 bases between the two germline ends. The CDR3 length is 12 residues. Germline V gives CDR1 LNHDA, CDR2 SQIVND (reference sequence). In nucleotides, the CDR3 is TGTGCCAGTAGTATAAGTATTCAGCCCCAGCATTTT. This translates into CASSISIQPQHF.

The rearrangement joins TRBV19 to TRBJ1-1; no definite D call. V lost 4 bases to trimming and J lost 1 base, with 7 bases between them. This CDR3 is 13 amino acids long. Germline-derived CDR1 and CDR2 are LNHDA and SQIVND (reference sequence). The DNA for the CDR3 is TGTGCCAGTAGTAGCACAGCGAACACTGAAGCTTTCTTT. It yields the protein CASSSTANTEAFF.

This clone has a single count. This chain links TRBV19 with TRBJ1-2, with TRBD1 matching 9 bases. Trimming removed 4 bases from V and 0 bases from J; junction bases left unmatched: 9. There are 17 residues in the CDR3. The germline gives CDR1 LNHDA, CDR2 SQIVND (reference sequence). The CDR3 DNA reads TGTGCCAGTAGTACCGAGGACAGGGGATTAGCTAACTATGGCTACACCTTC. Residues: CASSTEDRGLANYGYTF.